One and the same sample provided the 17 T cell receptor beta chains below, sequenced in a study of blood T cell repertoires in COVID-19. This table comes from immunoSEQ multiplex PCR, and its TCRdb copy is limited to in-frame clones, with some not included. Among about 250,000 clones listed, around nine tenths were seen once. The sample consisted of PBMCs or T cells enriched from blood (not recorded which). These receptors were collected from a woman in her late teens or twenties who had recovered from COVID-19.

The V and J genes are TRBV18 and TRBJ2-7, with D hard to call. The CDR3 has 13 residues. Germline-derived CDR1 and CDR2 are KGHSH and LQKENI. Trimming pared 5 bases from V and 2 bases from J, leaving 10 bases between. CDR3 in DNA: TGTGCCAGCTCAGCTTCGCGGACCTACGAGCAGTACTTC. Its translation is CASSASRTYEQYF.

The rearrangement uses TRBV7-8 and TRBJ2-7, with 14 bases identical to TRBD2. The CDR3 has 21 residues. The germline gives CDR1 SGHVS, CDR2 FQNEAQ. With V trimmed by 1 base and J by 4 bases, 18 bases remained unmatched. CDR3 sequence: CASSLVVTGTSGGDYPYEQYF. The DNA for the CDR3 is TGTGCCAGCAGCTTAGTGGTGACCGGGACTAGCGGGGGAGACTATCCTTACGAGCAGTACTTC.

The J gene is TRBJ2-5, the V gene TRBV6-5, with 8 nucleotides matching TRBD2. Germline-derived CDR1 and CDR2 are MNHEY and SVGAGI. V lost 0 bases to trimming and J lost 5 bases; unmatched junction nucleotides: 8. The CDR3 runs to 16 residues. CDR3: CASSYSGTRRPETQYF. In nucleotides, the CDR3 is TGTGCCAGCAGTTACTCGGGGACTAGGAGGCCGGAGACCCAGTACTTC.

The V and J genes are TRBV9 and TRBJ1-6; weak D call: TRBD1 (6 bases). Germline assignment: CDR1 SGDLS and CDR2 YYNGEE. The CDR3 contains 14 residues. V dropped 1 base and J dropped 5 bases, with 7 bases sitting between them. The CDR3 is CASSVRQDNSPLHF. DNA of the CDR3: TGTGCCAGCAGCGTACGACAGGATAATTCACCCCTCCACTTT.

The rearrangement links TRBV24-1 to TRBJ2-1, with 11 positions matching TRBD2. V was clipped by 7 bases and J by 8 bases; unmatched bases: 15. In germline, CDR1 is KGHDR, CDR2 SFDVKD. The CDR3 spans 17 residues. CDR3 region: CATSDIFLAGGVDEQFF. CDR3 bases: TGTGCCACCAGCGACATTTTCCTAGCGGGGGGTGTCGATGAGCAGTTCTTC.

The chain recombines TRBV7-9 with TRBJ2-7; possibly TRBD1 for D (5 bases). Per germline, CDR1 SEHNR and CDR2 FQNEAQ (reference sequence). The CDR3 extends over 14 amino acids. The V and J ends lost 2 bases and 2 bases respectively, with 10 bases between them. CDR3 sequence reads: CASSLRAGTYEQYF. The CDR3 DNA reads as TGTGCCAGCAGCTTAAGGGCAGGGACCTACGAGCAGTACTTC.

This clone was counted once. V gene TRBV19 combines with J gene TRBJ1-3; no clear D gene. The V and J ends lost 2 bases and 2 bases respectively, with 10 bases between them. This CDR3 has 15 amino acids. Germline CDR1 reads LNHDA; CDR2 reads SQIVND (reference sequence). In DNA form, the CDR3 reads TGTGCCAGTAGTATATCCTCGTCCGCTGGAAACACCATATATTTT. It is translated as CASSISSSAGNTIYF.

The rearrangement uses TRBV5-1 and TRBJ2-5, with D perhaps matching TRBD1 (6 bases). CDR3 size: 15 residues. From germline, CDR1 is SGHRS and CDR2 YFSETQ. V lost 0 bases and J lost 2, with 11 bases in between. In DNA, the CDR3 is TGCGCCAGCAGCTTGGGTAGCCAGGGGCAAGAGACCCAGTACTTC. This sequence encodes CASSLGSQGQETQYF. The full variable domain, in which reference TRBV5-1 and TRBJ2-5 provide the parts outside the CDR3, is KAGVTQTPRYLIKTRGQQVTLSCSPISGHRSVSWYQQTPGQGLQFLFEYFSETQRNKGNFPGRFSGRQFSNSRSEMNVSTLELGDSALYLCASSLGSQGQETQYFGPGTRLLVL.

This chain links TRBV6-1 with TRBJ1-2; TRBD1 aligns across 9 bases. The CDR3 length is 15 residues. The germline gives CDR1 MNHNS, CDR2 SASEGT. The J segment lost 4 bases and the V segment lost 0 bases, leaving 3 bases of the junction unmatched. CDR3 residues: CASSEADRGFYGYTF. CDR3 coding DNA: TGTGCCAGCAGTGAAGCGGACAGGGGTTTCTATGGCTACACCTTC.

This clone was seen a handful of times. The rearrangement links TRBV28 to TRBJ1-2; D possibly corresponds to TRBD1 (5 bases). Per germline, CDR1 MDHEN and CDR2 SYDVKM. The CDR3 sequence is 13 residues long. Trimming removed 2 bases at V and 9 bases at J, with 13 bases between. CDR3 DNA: TGTGCCAGCAGTTTACGGGGGGTCGGGAGCTACACCTTC. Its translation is CASSLRGVGSYTF.

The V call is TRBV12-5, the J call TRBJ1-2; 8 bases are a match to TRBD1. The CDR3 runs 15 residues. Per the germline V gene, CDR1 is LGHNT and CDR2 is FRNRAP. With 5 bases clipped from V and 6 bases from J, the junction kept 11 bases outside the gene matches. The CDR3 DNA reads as TGTGCTAGTGGTCCAACTCCAGGGGGCGCGGATGGCTACACCTTC. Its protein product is CASGPTPGGADGYTF.

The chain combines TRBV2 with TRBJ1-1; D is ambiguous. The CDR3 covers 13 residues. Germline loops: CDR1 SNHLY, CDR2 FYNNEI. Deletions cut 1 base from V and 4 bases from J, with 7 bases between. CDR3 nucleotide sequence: TGTGCCAGCAGTGAAGTGGAGCTCACTGAAGCTTTCTTT. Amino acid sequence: CASSEVELTEAFF.

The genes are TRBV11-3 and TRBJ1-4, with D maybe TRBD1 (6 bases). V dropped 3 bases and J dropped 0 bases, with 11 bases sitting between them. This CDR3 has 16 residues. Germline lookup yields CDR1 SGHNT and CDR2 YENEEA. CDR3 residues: CASSFGQTATNEKLFF. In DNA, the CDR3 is TGTGCCAGCAGCTTTGGACAGACTGCAACTAATGAAAAACTGTTTTTT.

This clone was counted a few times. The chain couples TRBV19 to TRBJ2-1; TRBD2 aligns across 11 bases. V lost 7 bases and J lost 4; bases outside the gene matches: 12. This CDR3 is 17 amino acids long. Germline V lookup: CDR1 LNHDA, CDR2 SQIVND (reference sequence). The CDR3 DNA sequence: TGTGCCAGTACCACCCTAGGCGTAGCGGGGGGGTACAATGAGCAGTTCTTC. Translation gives CASTTLGVAGGYNEQFF.

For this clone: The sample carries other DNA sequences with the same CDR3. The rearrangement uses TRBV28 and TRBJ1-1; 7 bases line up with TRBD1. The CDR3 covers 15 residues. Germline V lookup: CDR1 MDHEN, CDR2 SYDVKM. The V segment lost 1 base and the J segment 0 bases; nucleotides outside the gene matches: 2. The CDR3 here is CASSLSGGMNTEAFF. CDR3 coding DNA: TGTGCCAGCAGTTTATCAGGGGGAATGAACACTGAAGCTTTCTTT.

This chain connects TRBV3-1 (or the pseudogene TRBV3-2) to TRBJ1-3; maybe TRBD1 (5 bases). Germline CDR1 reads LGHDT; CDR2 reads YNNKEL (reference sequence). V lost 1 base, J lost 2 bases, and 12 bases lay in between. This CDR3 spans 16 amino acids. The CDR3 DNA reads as TGTGCCAGCAGCCAAGGTACGGGACTGCCTGGAAACACCATATATTTT. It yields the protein CASSQGTGLPGNTIYF.

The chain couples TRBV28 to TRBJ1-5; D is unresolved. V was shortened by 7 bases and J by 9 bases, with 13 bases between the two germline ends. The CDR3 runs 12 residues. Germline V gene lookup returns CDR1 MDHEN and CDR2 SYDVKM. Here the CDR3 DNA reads TGTGCCAGCACCTCCCCCCGGGGGCCCCAGCATTTT. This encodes CASTSPRGPQHF.